Listed below are T cell receptor beta chains from one sample, sequenced in a study of T cell changes during pregnancy in multiple sclerosis. Assay: immunoSEQ multiplex PCR; the TCRdb copy retains only in-frame clones and omits some. The sample shows 60,000 to 85,000 clones, roughly 92% of them seen only once. The sample was peripheral blood, taken in the second trimester of pregnancy. The receptors originated from a female donor with multiple sclerosis, enrolled in a pregnancy study. CDR3s include the opening cysteine and the closing phenylalanine or tryptophan. The order of the fields is V gene, J gene, D gene, clone size, CDR3 DNA, CDR3 protein. D genes are given only for firm matches. Size tells how often a clone was seen (once, few, many) or the class of an expanded clone, and some rows leave it out.

v_call: TRBV5-4
j_call: TRBJ2-1
d_call: TRBD2
clone_size: once
cdr3_nt: TGTGCCAGCAGTCCATCTAGCGGGATTACCTACAATGAGCAGTTCTTC
cdr3_aa: CASSPSSGITYNEQFF

v_call: TRBV19
j_call: TRBJ2-6
d_call: -
clone_size: -
cdr3_nt: TGTGCCACCTCCTCTGGGGCCAACGTCCTGACTTTC
cdr3_aa: CATSSGANVLTF

v_call: TRBV5-1
j_call: TRBJ1-5
d_call: -
clone_size: once
cdr3_nt: TGCGCCAGCAGTCCGCAGGGGATAGGACAGCCCCAGCATTTT
cdr3_aa: CASSPQGIGQPQHF

v_call: TRBV29-1
j_call: TRBJ2-3
d_call: -
clone_size: -
cdr3_nt: TGCAGCGTTTACTGGGCAGGGTCAGATACGCAGTATTTT
cdr3_aa: CSVYWAGSDTQYF

v_call: TRBV7-9
j_call: TRBJ2-2
d_call: -
clone_size: -
cdr3_nt: TGTGCCAGCAGCTTAGCCGGTAGTTTGCGCACCGGGGAGCTGTTTTTT
cdr3_aa: CASSLAGSLRTGELFF

v_call: TRBV7-3
j_call: TRBJ1-2
d_call: TRBD1
clone_size: -
cdr3_nt: TGTGCCAGCAGCCCCAAGGTCGGGACAGAGGATGGCTACACCTTC
cdr3_aa: CASSPKVGTEDGYTF

v_call: TRBV18
j_call: TRBJ1-6
d_call: TRBD1
clone_size: -
cdr3_nt: TGTGCCAGCTCACCACCGCTGACAGGGGAACAATCACCCCTCCACTTT
cdr3_aa: CASSPPLTGEQSPLHF

v_call: TRBV11-2
j_call: TRBJ1-1
d_call: -
clone_size: -
cdr3_nt: TGTGCCAGCAGCTCGATTAAGGGGAGGGACACTGAAGCTTTCTTT
cdr3_aa: CASSSIKGRDTEAFF

v_call: TRBV5-5
j_call: TRBJ2-5
d_call: -
clone_size: -
cdr3_nt: TGTGCCAGCAGCTTGGCGGGGAAAGAGACCCAGTACTTC
cdr3_aa: CASSLAGKETQYF

v_call: TRBV6-5
j_call: TRBJ1-3
d_call: -
clone_size: few
cdr3_nt: TGTGCCAGCAGTTACTCGCGGGGCTCTGGAAACACCATATATTTT
cdr3_aa: CASSYSRGSGNTIYF

v_call: TRBV7-2
j_call: TRBJ2-7
d_call: -
clone_size: -
cdr3_nt: TGTGCCAGCAGAATCGGACTGGGCGAGAATCGAGAGCAGTACTTC
cdr3_aa: CASRIGLGENREQYF

v_call: TRBV2
j_call: TRBJ2-5
d_call: TRBD1
clone_size: -
cdr3_nt: TGTGCCAGCAGGGATCGACAGGGGGCCTGGGAGACCCAGTACTTC
cdr3_aa: CASRDRQGAWETQYF

v_call: TRBV4-2
j_call: TRBJ2-2
d_call: -
clone_size: -
cdr3_nt: TGTGCCAGCAGCCAAGATCGGTTAGGGGCGAACACCGGGGAGCTGTTTTTT
cdr3_aa: CASSQDRLGANTGELFF

v_call: TRBV6-4
j_call: TRBJ1-6
d_call: -
clone_size: -
cdr3_nt: TGTAGGAGCCTCGGAGCCCACAATTCACCCCTCCACTTT
cdr3_aa: CRSLGAHNSPLHF

v_call: TRBV30
j_call: TRBJ1-3
d_call: TRBD1
clone_size: -
cdr3_nt: TGTGCCTGGGGGGACAGTTGGGTCACCATATATTTT
cdr3_aa: CAWGDSWVTIYF

v_call: TRBV4-2
j_call: TRBJ2-1
d_call: -
clone_size: few
cdr3_nt: TGTGCCAGCAGCCAACTAGTAGGTGACAATGAGCAGTTCTTC
cdr3_aa: CASSQLVGDNEQFF

v_call: TRBV9
j_call: TRBJ1-1
d_call: TRBD1
clone_size: -
cdr3_nt: TGTGCCAGCAGCGCCCAGACAGGGGAGGGTAGCACTGAAGCTTTCTTT
cdr3_aa: CASSAQTGEGSTEAFF

v_call: TRBV19
j_call: TRBJ2-5
d_call: TRBD1
clone_size: few
cdr3_nt: TGTGCCAGTAGTTCGGGACAGGGCGGGGCGGGAGAGACCCAGTACTTC
cdr3_aa: CASSSGQGGAGETQYF